A selection of T cell receptor beta chains follows, all from one sample in a study of T cell responses to AZD1222 COVID-19 vaccine. The repertoire was sequenced with immunoSEQ multiplex PCR; TCRdb's copy has only in-frame clones and lacks some. The profile shows 150,000 to 200,000 clones, 85% to 90% of them singletons. This sample comprised peripheral blood, obtained on day 0 of MenACWY control vaccination. These receptors came from an adult in good health. CDR3s include the opening cysteine and the closing phenylalanine or tryptophan. Fields, in order: clone size, D gene, V gene, J gene, CDR3 DNA, CDR3 protein. A D gene is named only where the DNA matches it firmly. The size of a clone is reported for some rows only, either as once, few or many, or as a class for expanded clones.

clone_size: -; d_call: -; v_call: TRBV19; j_call: TRBJ1-4; cdr3_nt: TGTGCCAGTAGTATAGCCGCCTTGGATGAAAAACTGTTTTTT; cdr3_aa: CASSIAALDEKLFF
clone_size: -; d_call: -; v_call: TRBV6-5; j_call: TRBJ2-7; cdr3_nt: TGTGCCAGCACTATAAAGGGGGGGAGCTCCTACGAGCAGTACTTC; cdr3_aa: CASTIKGGSSYEQYF
clone_size: -; d_call: -; v_call: TRBV29-1; j_call: TRBJ2-3; cdr3_nt: TGCAGCGTTGCTTCGGGACTTCTAAGCACAGATACGCAGTATTTT; cdr3_aa: CSVASGLLSTDTQYF
clone_size: few; d_call: TRBD1; v_call: TRBV18; j_call: TRBJ2-7; cdr3_nt: TGTGCCAGCTCACCAGGAGACAGGGTCTACGAGCAGTACTTC; cdr3_aa: CASSPGDRVYEQYF
clone_size: -; d_call: -; v_call: TRBV6-2/TRBV6-3; j_call: TRBJ2-7; cdr3_nt: TGTGCCAGCAGCAACACGGGACGCCTCTACGAGCAGTACTTC; cdr3_aa: CASSNTGRLYEQYF
clone_size: -; d_call: -; v_call: TRBV5-1; j_call: TRBJ2-7; cdr3_nt: TGCGCCAGCAGCTTGACGGGGGACGAGCAGTACTTC; cdr3_aa: CASSLTGDEQYF
clone_size: once; d_call: -; v_call: TRBV3-1/TRBV3-2; j_call: TRBJ2-5; cdr3_nt: TGTGCCAGCAGGGAATCCGGGGCGGGGCGGGCCGAGACCCAGTACTTC; cdr3_aa: CASRESGAGRAETQYF
clone_size: -; d_call: TRBD1; v_call: TRBV4-2; j_call: TRBJ2-2; cdr3_nt: TGTGCCAGCAGCCGTCGGACAGGGGGTCGAAATTCGAACACCGGGGAGCTGTTTTTT; cdr3_aa: CASSRRTGGRNSNTGELFF
clone_size: -; d_call: -; v_call: TRBV19; j_call: TRBJ1-2; cdr3_nt: TGTGCCAGTAGTATGGGGCCGCTGTTATCAGATGACTATGGCTACACCTTC; cdr3_aa: CASSMGPLLSDDYGYTF
clone_size: -; d_call: -; v_call: TRBV21-1; j_call: TRBJ1-6; cdr3_nt: TGTGCCAGCAGCAAAGCTACCGGGACAGGGTACAGCACACCCCTCCACTTT; cdr3_aa: CASSKATGTGYSTPLHF
clone_size: few; d_call: -; v_call: TRBV19; j_call: TRBJ2-3; cdr3_nt: TGTGCCAGTAGTCCCGAACGGGTAGACACAGATACGCAGTATTTT; cdr3_aa: CASSPERVDTDTQYF
clone_size: -; d_call: -; v_call: TRBV7-8; j_call: TRBJ1-1; cdr3_nt: TGTGCCAGCAGCTCACGGGTCCTGAGGACTGAAGCTTTCTTT; cdr3_aa: CASSSRVLRTEAFF
clone_size: once; d_call: -; v_call: TRBV5-1; j_call: TRBJ2-5; cdr3_nt: TGCGCCAGCAGCTTACAGGGAAAAGAGACCCAGTACTTC; cdr3_aa: CASSLQGKETQYF
clone_size: once; d_call: TRBD2; v_call: TRBV2; j_call: TRBJ2-3; cdr3_nt: TGTGCCAGCAGTGAACGGGGACTAGCGGGACAAAAGACAGATACGCAGTATTTT; cdr3_aa: CASSERGLAGQKTDTQYF
clone_size: -; d_call: -; v_call: TRBV19; j_call: TRBJ1-2; cdr3_nt: TGTGCCAGTAGGCTTAAAAGCACGGGATCTAATTATGGCTACACCTTC; cdr3_aa: CASRLKSTGSNYGYTF
clone_size: -; d_call: -; v_call: TRBV30; j_call: TRBJ2-2; cdr3_nt: TGTGCCTGGAGTTCGAGCGGGGAGCTGTTTTTT; cdr3_aa: CAWSSSGELFF
clone_size: -; d_call: TRBD2; v_call: TRBV28; j_call: TRBJ2-1; cdr3_nt: TGTGCCAGCAGGAGGGAGGGCCCCTACAATGAGCAGTTCTTC; cdr3_aa: CASRREGPYNEQFF
clone_size: -; d_call: TRBD2; v_call: TRBV6-1; j_call: TRBJ2-7; cdr3_nt: TGTGCCAGCAGTGAAGGAAGGGGACTAGCGGTTTACGAGCAGTACTTC; cdr3_aa: CASSEGRGLAVYEQYF
clone_size: once; d_call: -; v_call: TRBV24-1; j_call: TRBJ2-3; cdr3_nt: TGTGCCACCCGTAGGGGGGTAACAGATACGCAGTATTTT; cdr3_aa: CATRRGVTDTQYF
clone_size: -; d_call: TRBD1; v_call: TRBV18; j_call: TRBJ1-6; cdr3_nt: TGTGCCAGCTCAGCGACCGGGGCAGGGGGTAGTTCACCCCTCCACTTT; cdr3_aa: CASSATGAGGSSPLHF
clone_size: -; d_call: -; v_call: TRBV7-9; j_call: TRBJ2-2; cdr3_nt: TGTGCCAGCAGCTTGGTTCTCCGGGACAAGAACACCGGGGAGCTGTTTTTT; cdr3_aa: CASSLVLRDKNTGELFF
clone_size: -; d_call: -; v_call: TRBV28; j_call: TRBJ1-2; cdr3_nt: TGTGCCAGCAGTTCACCGGGACGGACGGTAGATGGCTACACCTTC; cdr3_aa: CASSSPGRTVDGYTF
clone_size: -; d_call: -; v_call: TRBV6-1; j_call: TRBJ2-7; cdr3_nt: TGTGCCAGCAGTGACCCCCGATCGGGGATTTTCCGCGAGCAGTACTTC; cdr3_aa: CASSDPRSGIFREQYF
clone_size: -; d_call: -; v_call: TRBV7-8; j_call: TRBJ2-2; cdr3_nt: TGTGCCAGCAGCTTAAGGGGGGAGCTGTTTTTT; cdr3_aa: CASSLRGELFF
clone_size: -; d_call: TRBD1; v_call: TRBV6-2/TRBV6-3; j_call: TRBJ2-7; cdr3_nt: TGTGCCAGCAGCTGGGGACAGGGCTCCTACGAGCAGTACTTC; cdr3_aa: CASSWGQGSYEQYF
clone_size: -; d_call: -; v_call: TRBV5-4; j_call: TRBJ1-1; cdr3_nt: TGTGCCAGCAGCTCGATCCCGAGGAAGGTGGGCACTGAAGCTTTCTTT; cdr3_aa: CASSSIPRKVGTEAFF
clone_size: -; d_call: TRBD1; v_call: TRBV19; j_call: TRBJ1-1; cdr3_nt: TGTGCCAGTAGCCGACAGGGGTCTGAAGCTTTCTTT; cdr3_aa: CASSRQGSEAFF
clone_size: -; d_call: -; v_call: TRBV28; j_call: TRBJ1-3; cdr3_nt: TGTGCCAGCAGTTTCGGGCAGATCTCTGGAAACACCATATATTTT; cdr3_aa: CASSFGQISGNTIYF
clone_size: -; d_call: TRBD2; v_call: TRBV30; j_call: TRBJ2-1; cdr3_nt: TGTGCCTGGAACCGCGGGGGGGACAATGAGCAGTTCTTC; cdr3_aa: CAWNRGGDNEQFF
clone_size: -; d_call: -; v_call: TRBV28; j_call: TRBJ2-1; cdr3_nt: TGTGCCAGCAGTGTTCGGCGGGGAGAGCAGTTCTTC; cdr3_aa: CASSVRRGEQFF
clone_size: -; d_call: -; v_call: TRBV9; j_call: TRBJ2-2; cdr3_nt: TGTGCCAGCAGCGTGACCCACACCGGGGAGCTGTTTTTT; cdr3_aa: CASSVTHTGELFF
clone_size: -; d_call: -; v_call: TRBV28; j_call: TRBJ2-7; cdr3_nt: TGTGCCAGCAGTTCCCCCCGGACAGAACCCTACGAGCAGTACTTC; cdr3_aa: CASSSPRTEPYEQYF
clone_size: -; d_call: -; v_call: TRBV10-3; j_call: TRBJ2-5; cdr3_nt: TGTGCCATCAGTAAGACAGGAGAGACCCAGTACTTC; cdr3_aa: CAISKTGETQYF
clone_size: -; d_call: TRBD1; v_call: TRBV10-3; j_call: TRBJ2-7; cdr3_nt: TGTGCCATCAGTGATAGCAGGGGGGAGCAGTACTTC; cdr3_aa: CAISDSRGEQYF
clone_size: -; d_call: -; v_call: TRBV5-1; j_call: TRBJ1-4; cdr3_nt: TGCGCCAGCAGCTTGGGACAGGCCAATGAAAAACTGTTTTTT; cdr3_aa: CASSLGQANEKLFF
clone_size: -; d_call: -; v_call: TRBV6-5; j_call: TRBJ2-2; cdr3_nt: TGTGCCAGCAGTTCGGGACGGTTTGCCGGGGAGCTGTTTTTT; cdr3_aa: CASSSGRFAGELFF
clone_size: -; d_call: TRBD2; v_call: TRBV6-2/TRBV6-3; j_call: TRBJ2-6; cdr3_nt: TGTGCCAGCAGCCCCCTAGCGGGGGGGCCCGGGGCCAACGTCCTGACTTTC; cdr3_aa: CASSPLAGGPGANVLTF
clone_size: -; d_call: -; v_call: TRBV27; j_call: TRBJ1-5; cdr3_nt: TGTGCCAGCAGCTTGGCAGGGGAGGGTCAGCCCCAGCATTTT; cdr3_aa: CASSLAGEGQPQHF
clone_size: few; d_call: -; v_call: TRBV28; j_call: TRBJ1-1; cdr3_nt: TGTGCCAGCAGGGGGAAGCCTGAAGCTTTCTTT; cdr3_aa: CASRGKPEAFF
clone_size: -; d_call: -; v_call: TRBV14; j_call: TRBJ2-1; cdr3_nt: TGTGCCAGCAGCCAAGAGGGGGTTGTACAGTTCTTC; cdr3_aa: CASSQEGVVQFF
clone_size: -; d_call: TRBD2; v_call: TRBV29-1; j_call: TRBJ2-7; cdr3_nt: TGCAGCGTTCATTGGGGACTAGCTGGCGAGCAGTACTTC; cdr3_aa: CSVHWGLAGEQYF
clone_size: once; d_call: TRBD1; v_call: TRBV2; j_call: TRBJ1-5; cdr3_nt: TGTGCCAGCATTCAGGACAGGGGGGCCTATCAGCCCCAGCATTTT; cdr3_aa: CASIQDRGAYQPQHF